This TCR beta chain was captured in a study of T-cell memory formation after mild COVID-19. Study as a whole: In these data, TCR clusters were largely donor specific. Whole-study findings and limits: Nothing confirmed that second-wave clones peaking on day 37 were specific for SARS-CoV-2. Largely, contracting CD4+ clones fell within CM and EM, and contracting CD8+ clones within EMRA.

TCRdb reanalysed the 5' RACE reads using MiXCR and keeps one entry per CDR3 protein. The sample lists approximately 250,000 distinct CDR3 sequences; roughly 16% were seen once. CDR1 is SQVTM, CDR2 ANQGSEA, per germline. This CDR3 contains 14 residues. V was cut by 5 bases and J by 3 bases, with 16 bases left in between. This clonotype has more than one count but fewer than ten. Its antigen is still unknown. Specimen: PBMCs or a T cell subset sorted from them (not recorded which). This TCR was recovered from a man aged 18 to 29 who had mild COVID-19 (a few samples of this study predate the infection). Cell type and time point are not known. V gene TRBV29-1 combines with J gene TRBJ1-1; possible D gene TRBD1, 6 bases. The CDR3 DNA reads TGCAGCGTTACTACGCCAACAGGGTACACTGAAGCTTTCTTT. It codes for CSVTTPTGYTEAFF.